This TCR beta chain was captured by sequencing in a study of monozygotic twins with inflammatory bowel disease (dated by TCRdb to the late 2010s). Some background on the complete study: In total, about 30 monozygotic twin pairs made up the full study: 19 Danish pairs, all IBD-discordant, plus nine German pairs, of which four were IBD-concordant and five were IBD-discordant. The search for disease-associated traits relied mainly on comparing IBD patients with their genetically identical healthy co-twins within discordant pairs. Each individual had, on average, about 151 000 unique TCRalpha sequences and 181 000 unique TCRbeta sequences available for analysis.

The library was produced with 5' RACE. For each TCR library, approximately 3,700 ng of total RNA was used. cDNA was synthesized with SMARTScribe reverse transcriptase in eight separate reactions per sample. During cDNA synthesis, template switching was used to introduce unique molecular identifiers that contained a 6-nucleotide sample barcode. TCRalpha and TCRbeta cDNA was amplified in two nested PCRs of roughly 17 and 9 cycles, and bead purification was carried out after each PCR. Before amplification, the cDNA was both treated with uracil DNA-glycosylase and purified with the QIAquick PCR purification kit. The second PCR added Illumina TruSeq-compatible adapters along with sample-specific barcodes. TapeStation and Qubit were used to check library quality and concentration, and 4.5 to 6.5 ng of each library was pooled. Sequencing of the pooled libraries was done on an Illumina HiSeq2500 single-index Rapid Run using custom sequencing primers and 2 x 100 bp reads. Per the original workflow: MiGEC version 1.2.6 was used for UMI-based consensus assembly to correct PCR and sequencing errors. MiXCR version 2.1.1 was used for V(D)J alignment, clonotype assembly and CDR3 extraction. To normalise gene usage, clonotype sharing and MAIT/NKT TCR abundance, the top 1000, 10 000 and 20 000 clonotypes in each sample were analysed. Diversity was computed as the inverse Simpson index with the vegan R package after downsampling to 27 000 UMIs. Paired Mann-Whitney U tests on discordant twin pairs were used, with Benjamini-Hochberg multiple-testing correction. TCRdb reprocessed the reads into one record per CDR3 protein sequence, lacking DNA. TCRdb's processing, not the study's, gives the V and J calls here. The table held for this sample gives 150,000 to 200,000 distinct CDR3 sequences. Of the sample, 6% to 9.5% falls within the top ten clones.

With regard to this clonotype: This receptor's antigen is unknown.

General conclusions and limits of the study: No difference in repertoire similarity was observed between concordant and discordant twins, possibly owing to limited statistical power. Compared with healthy twins, IBD patients had fewer clonotypes in common with other individuals, a difference most pronounced in patients showing signs of disease activity. Differing immunosuppressive treatments among patients may have added background noise and inter-individual variability to the repertoires. No single strong signal or clonotype linked to IBD turned up in the results, so the idea that one exists was not supported. Distinction between different T cell subtypes could not be achieved in the analysis. IBD patients had lower TCRbeta repertoire diversity, measured by the inverse Simpson index, than their healthy co-twins.

The germline V gene sets CDR1 to ENHRY and CDR2 to SYGVKD. The CDR3 measures 11 amino acids from cysteine to phenylalanine. The nucleotide record is missing. A roughly 2.4 ml peripheral blood sample was drawn into PAXgene tubes per donor and stored at -80°C. Without any T cell sorting, total RNA was extracted from whole blood using the PAXgene blood miRNA kit on an automated QIAcube. Peripheral blood from monozygotic twin pairs, either concordant or discordant for inflammatory bowel disease, underwent deep TCRalpha and TCRbeta repertoire profiling that used unique molecular barcoding. For every twin pair, smoking habits were documented, and each individual was categorised as a current, former or never smoker.

Material for sequencing was blood. The chain is assembled from TRBV10-3 and TRBJ2-5. The receptor was isolated from a human donor with ulcerative colitis or Crohn's disease, or a healthy co-twin of an affected twin (not recorded which). The CDR3 here reads CAISTEETQYF.